These 22 T cell receptor beta chains originate from one sample sequenced in a study of blood T cell repertoires in COVID-19. Data came from immunoSEQ multiplex PCR; TCRdb stores just in-frame clones and leaves some out. This sample has 100,000 to 150,000 clones; approximately 82% occur once, and the top ten carry about 9.9%. What was sequenced was peripheral blood. All receptors derive from a man aged 40-49 years with active or convalescent COVID-19.

The chain employs TRBV5-4 and TRBJ1-4; D might be TRBD1 (5 bases). CDR1 and CDR2 (germline): SGHNT, YYREEE (reference sequence). This CDR3 contains 17 residues. Trimming took off 0 bases at V and 7 bases at J, with 19 bases between the two ends. The CDR3 coding sequence is TGTGCCAGCAGCTTGGCCGGGGTGCGGGGCACTCCTGAAAAACTGTTTTTT. This codes for CASSLAGVRGTPEKLFF.

J is TRBJ1-5 and V is TRBV3-1 (or the pseudogene TRBV3-2); no reliable D call. V lost 3 bases and J lost 2, with 11 bases in between. Germline V gene data show CDR1 as LGHDT and CDR2 as YNNKEL (reference sequence). The CDR3 is 15 residues long. In DNA form, the CDR3 reads TGTGCCAGCAGCCAGAGCCTTATAGGCAATCAGCCCCAGCATTTT. This gives the protein CASSQSLIGNQPQHF.

This clone was recorded once. V gene TRBV27 combines with J gene TRBJ1-1; no clear D gene. The CDR3 runs 14 residues. The germline CDR1 and CDR2 sequences are MNHEY and SMNVEV (reference sequence). Trimming removed 1 base from V and 4 bases from J, with 10 bases in between. The CDR3 reads CASSLFPGTTEAFF. The CDR3 DNA is TGTGCCAGCAGTTTATTTCCGGGAACCACTGAAGCTTTCTTT.

This chain links TRBV6-5 with TRBJ2-3; TRBD2 agrees at 11 bases. The V gene's germline CDR1 is MNHEY and CDR2 SVGAGI. The CDR3 is made up of 15 amino acids. V gave up 6 bases and J gave up 5 bases; unmatched junction bases: 7. The CDR3 here is CASRGTSGRVDTQYF. The CDR3 nucleotides read TGTGCCAGCAGAGGGACTAGCGGTCGTGTAGATACGCAGTATTTT.

The gene calls are TRBV6-5 and TRBJ2-3; D possibly corresponds to TRBD2 (5 bases). Germline loops: CDR1 MNHEY, CDR2 SVGAGI. CDR3 length: 14 amino acids. V shed 8 bases and J shed 1 base, with 13 bases lying between them. The CDR3 region is CASQSSGRTDTQYF. The CDR3 coding sequence is TGTGCCAGCCAGTCGAGCGGACGCACAGATACGCAGTATTTT.

This clone has a handful of counts. The rearrangement uses TRBV7-3 and TRBJ1-3; a possible D gene is TRBD1 (5 bases). CDR1 is SGHTA, CDR2 FQGTGA, per germline. V was trimmed by 2 bases and J by 1 base, leaving 9 bases between them. CDR3 size: 15 residues. The CDR3, as DNA: TGTGCCAGCAGCTTATCCGGGGGTTCTGGAAACACCATATATTTT. It specifies CASSLSGGSGNTIYF. Together with reference TRBV7-3 and TRBJ1-3, the CDR3 gives the full variable domain: GAGVSQTPSNKVTEKGKYVELRCDPISGHTALYWYRQSLGQGPEFLIYFQGTGAADDSGLPNDRFFAVRPEGSVSTLKIQRTERGDSAVYLCASSLSGGSGNTIYFGEGSWLTVV.

This clone has more than one count but fewer than ten. V gene TRBV7-9 combines with J gene TRBJ2-2; 9 bases are a match to TRBD2. V lost 3 bases to trimming and J lost 2 bases; unmatched junction nucleotides: 4. Germline V gene data show CDR1 as SEHNR and CDR2 as FQNEAQ (reference sequence). This CDR3 comprises 16 residues. The CDR3 DNA sequence: TGTGCCAGCAGCTTTCAGCGGGGGGCTAACACCGGGGAGCTGTTTTTT. It yields the protein CASSFQRGANTGELFF.

The chain employs TRBV6-2 or TRBV6-3 and TRBJ1-6, with 7 positions matching TRBD1. The V and J ends lost 2 bases and 0 bases, in that order; junction bases with no gene match: 13. CDR3 length: 20 amino acids. The germline V gene encodes CDR1 MNHEY and CDR2 SVGEGT. This CDR3 is CASSYPDDRARSSYNSPLHF. DNA of the CDR3: TGTGCCAGCAGTTACCCTGATGACAGGGCAAGGAGCTCCTATAATTCACCCCTCCACTTT.

This chain links TRBV30 with TRBJ2-3; TRBD2 matches 10 bases. Germline loops: CDR1 GTSNPN, CDR2 SVGIG (reference sequence). Trimming cost V 2 bases and J 4 bases; bases outside gene matches: 3. This CDR3 has 14 amino acids. The CDR3 is CAWSSGGASDTQYF. The DNA for the CDR3 is TGTGCCTGGAGTAGCGGGGGGGCATCAGATACGCAGTATTTT.

This clone showed up just a few times. The genes are TRBV7-9 and TRBJ2-7, with D possibly matching TRBD2 (7 bases). Between the trimmed V and J ends, which lost 3 bases and 3 bases, there was a span of 27 bases. Germline V gene sequence: CDR1 SEHNR, CDR2 FQNEAQ (reference sequence). This CDR3 comprises 19 residues. CDR3 DNA sequence: TGTGCCAGCAGCTTGGGAGGGGGGGCGTCGTGGACGGGAGACTACGAGCAGTACTTC. Translated: CASSLGGGASWTGDYEQYF.

There are a few counts of this clone. J is TRBJ1-5 and V is TRBV4-2, with 8 bases aligning to TRBD1. V shed 3 bases and J 3 bases; nucleotides not matched to a gene: 4. CDR1 and CDR2 from the germline V gene are LGHNA and YNFKEQ. This CDR3 is built from 15 residues. The CDR3 region has the DNA TGTGCCAGCAGCCAGGAGACAGGGGCCAATCAGCCCCAGCATTTT. It yields the protein CASSQETGANQPQHF.

The chain recombines TRBV6-5 with TRBJ2-2; 10 positions match TRBD2. This CDR3 region has 15 residues. From germline, CDR1 is MNHEY and CDR2 SVGAGI. Trimming took 6 bases from V and 4 from J; bases not matched to a gene: 5. CDR3 coding DNA: TGTGCCAGCAGGAGCGGGGGGGCTTTCACCGGGGAGCTGTTTTTT. Its protein product is CASRSGGAFTGELFF.

The rearrangement joins TRBV7-9 to TRBJ1-1; D remains ambiguous. With 1 base removed from V and 2 bases from J, the gap between germline ends came to 11 bases. CDR3 length equals 15 residues. CDR1 and CDR2 (germline): SEHNR, FQNEAQ (reference sequence). CDR3 nucleotide sequence: TGTGCCAGCAGCTTAGAAGCCTTGAAAAACACTGAAGCTTTCTTT. This codes for CASSLEALKNTEAFF.

The chain employs TRBV6-5 and TRBJ2-3, with 7 bases matching TRBD2. Germline V gives CDR1 MNHEY, CDR2 SVGAGI. Germline trimming cut 4 bases from V and 3 bases from J; bases unmatched to any gene: 7. CDR3 length equals 15 residues. CDR3: CASSSTGGLTDTQYF. CDR3 nucleotide sequence: TGTGCCAGCAGTTCAACGGGGGGTCTGACAGATACGCAGTATTTT.

The chain uses TRBV19 and TRBJ2-4; D is perhaps TRBD1 (6 bases). The germline V gene encodes CDR1 LNHDA and CDR2 SQIVND (reference sequence). V dropped 4 bases and J dropped 1 base, with 17 bases sitting between them. The CDR3 consists of 17 residues. DNA for the CDR3: TGTGCCAGTAGTACAAATCGACAGGTCTTTGCCAAAAACATTCAGTACTTC. It encodes CASSTNRQVFAKNIQYF.

The chain has TRBV11-2 and TRBJ2-7, with 11 bases fitting TRBD2. With 5 bases clipped from V and 2 bases from J, the junction kept 11 bases outside the gene matches. CDR1 is SGHAT and CDR2 is FQNNGV in the germline V gene. This CDR3 region has 17 residues. The CDR3 bases are TGTGCCAGCAGCCCACCCTTAACTAGCGGGGGTCCCTACGAGCAGTACTTC. Its translation: CASSPPLTSGGPYEQYF.

Points on this clone: This specimen includes other DNA sequences encoding the same CDR3. The rearrangement uses TRBV18 and TRBJ2-5; 7 nucleotides align to TRBD1. Trimming removed 5 bases from V and 2 bases from J; junction bases left unmatched: 2. This CDR3 is 13 amino acids long. Germline assignment: CDR1 KGHSH and CDR2 LQKENI. The DNA of the CDR3 is TGTGCCAGCTCAAGGGACAGACAAGAGACCCAGTACTTC. It specifies CASSRDRQETQYF.

This sequence joins TRBV6-5 and TRBJ1-3, with 7 bases lining up with TRBD1. This CDR3 comprises 16 residues. Germline CDR1 MNHEY, CDR2 SVGAGI. Germline trimming cut 0 bases from V and 3 bases from J; bases unmatched to any gene: 5. The CDR3 bases are TGTGCCAGCAGTTACTCGATGTCAGGGGGTGGAAACACCATATATTTT. Amino acids: CASSYSMSGGGNTIYF.

The chain joins TRBV6-5 to TRBJ2-1, with D tentatively TRBD1 (5 bases). Trimming left V 2 bases short and J 0 bases short, with 8 bases between. This CDR3 has 15 residues. CDR1 and CDR2 (germline): MNHEY, SVGAGI. CDR3 sequence reads: CASSYKDSSYNEQFF. CDR3 in DNA: TGTGCCAGCAGTTACAAAGACAGCTCCTACAATGAGCAGTTCTTC.

This chain joins TRBV19 and TRBJ1-4; D might be TRBD1 (6 bases). The CDR3 consists of 13 residues. Germline V gene sequence: CDR1 LNHDA, CDR2 SQIVND (reference sequence). Trimming took off 8 bases at V and 7 bases at J, with 14 bases between the two ends. The CDR3 coding sequence is TGTGCCAGTCGGACAGTTCCCGGTGAAAAACTGTTTTTT. Translating it yields CASRTVPGEKLFF.

The V gene is TRBV19, the J gene TRBJ2-2; 9 bases are shared with TRBD2. The junction had 7 bases not matched to a gene; V was cut back by 1 base and J by 7 bases. The CDR3 runs to 16 residues. Germline lookup yields CDR1 LNHDA and CDR2 SQIVND (reference sequence). The CDR3 DNA follows: TGTGCCAGTAGTATAGGCAGAAGTAGCGGGGGCGGGGAGCTGTTTTTT. It codes for CASSIGRSSGGGELFF.

This clone showed up just a few times. This chain links TRBV7-9 with TRBJ1-2; 8 bases agree with TRBD1. Germline V gives CDR1 SEHNR, CDR2 FQNEAQ (reference sequence). The V and J ends lost 5 bases and 8 bases, in that order; junction bases with no gene match: 10. This CDR3 contains 14 residues. CDR3 sequence (DNA): TGTGCCAGCAGCCCTGGACAGGGCCTATGGGGCTACACCTTC. Amino acid sequence: CASSPGQGLWGYTF.